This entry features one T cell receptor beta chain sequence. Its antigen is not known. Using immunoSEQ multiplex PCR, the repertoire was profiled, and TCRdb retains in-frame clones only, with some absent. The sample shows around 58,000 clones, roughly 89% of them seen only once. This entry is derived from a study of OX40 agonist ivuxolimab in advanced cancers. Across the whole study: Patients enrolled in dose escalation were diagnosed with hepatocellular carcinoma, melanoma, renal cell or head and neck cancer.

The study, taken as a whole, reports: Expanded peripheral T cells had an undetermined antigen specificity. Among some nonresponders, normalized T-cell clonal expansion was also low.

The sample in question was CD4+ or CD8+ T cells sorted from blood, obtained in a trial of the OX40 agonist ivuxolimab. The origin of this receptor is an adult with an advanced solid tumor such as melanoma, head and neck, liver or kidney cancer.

CDR3 sequence: CASSYSGDEQYF. DNA of the CDR3: TGTGCCAGCAGTTACTCCGGGGACGAGCAGTACTTC. The chain employs TRBV6-6 and TRBJ2-7, with D tentatively TRBD2 (5 bases). Germline V gene sequence: CDR1 MNHNY, CDR2 SVGAGI (reference sequence). The CDR3 consists of 12 residues. V gave up 0 bases and J gave up 5 bases, with 5 bases separating them.